This TCR beta chain was sequenced for a study of cytomegalovirus exposure and HLA in healthy donors. Germline CDR1 SGHTA, CDR2 FQGNSA. Trimming removed 5 bases from V and 2 bases from J, with 7 bases in between. This CDR3 has 12 amino acids. 60 Vbeta and 13 Jbeta primers were used in PCR. Using immunoSEQ multiplex PCR, the repertoire was profiled, and TCRdb retains in-frame clones only, with some absent. The data hold around 100,000 clones, with over 60% observed a single time. The rearrangement uses TRBV7-2 and TRBJ2-7; D is unclear. This TCR was sampled from a male donor in good health and CMV-seropositive. The sequenced sample was PBMCs. CDR3 amino acids: CASSMSAYEQYF. The DNA for the CDR3 is TGTGCCAGCAGCATGTCCGCCTACGAGCAGTACTTC.